Below are 28 T cell receptor beta chains sequenced from a single sample in a study of blood T cell repertoires in COVID-19. The table came from immunoSEQ multiplex PCR; TCRdb's copy has only in-frame clones and leaves some out. The sample records under 500,000 clones, about 85% being singletons. Sequencing used PBMCs or T cells enriched from blood (not recorded which). The receptors stem from a woman under 30 with acute COVID-19.

This clone was seen only once. This chain links TRBV29-1 with TRBJ1-1; 8 nucleotides line up with TRBD1. This CDR3 comprises 11 residues. V dropped 6 bases and J dropped 3; count of bases not matched to a gene: 0. The V gene's germline CDR1 is SQVTM and CDR2 ANQGSEA. The CDR3: CSVDRDTEAFF. CDR3 DNA: TGCAGCGTGGACAGGGACACTGAAGCTTTCTTT.

This chain joins TRBV6-5 and TRBJ1-1; 7 nucleotides line up with TRBD1. J was trimmed by 2 bases and V by 6 bases; bases with no gene match: 6. CDR1 is MNHEY and CDR2 is SVGAGI in the germline V gene. The CDR3 is 14 amino acids. CDR3 loop: CASSQTGANTEAFF. As DNA, the CDR3 is TGTGCCAGCAGCCAAACAGGGGCAAACACTGAAGCTTTCTTT.

The rearrangement links TRBV27 to TRBJ1-5; D is perhaps TRBD1 (6 bases). V lost 5 bases and J lost 10, with 21 bases in between. This CDR3 has 15 residues. Germline V gene sequence: CDR1 MNHEY, CDR2 SMNVEV (reference sequence). This chain's CDR3 is CASSNAGTRLQPQHF. CDR3 nucleotides: TGTGCCAGCAGTAACGCCGGGACACGTCTCCAACCCCAGCATTTT.

The V and J genes are TRBV19 and TRBJ2-5, with 8 bases matching TRBD2. The junction had 11 bases not matched to a gene; V was cut back by 5 bases and J by 6 bases. This CDR3 is 15 amino acids long. Germline lookup yields CDR1 LNHDA and CDR2 SQIVND (reference sequence). The CDR3 nucleotides read TGTGCCAGTAGTTCTGGACTAGCACTGGCACAGACCCAGTACTTC. As protein: CASSSGLALAQTQYF.

The rearrangement links TRBV24-1 to TRBJ2-1; 10 nucleotides agree with TRBD2. Germline V gene lookup returns CDR1 KGHDR and CDR2 SFDVKD. The V segment lost 6 bases and the J segment 8 bases; nucleotides outside the gene matches: 6. There are 14 residues in the CDR3. The DNA for the CDR3 is TGTGCCACCAGTCTAGCGGGAGTTAACCATGAGCAGTTCTTC. Its protein product is CATSLAGVNHEQFF.

The V gene is TRBV6-5, the J gene TRBJ1-6; D perhaps matches TRBD1 (5 bases). Germline V gene data show CDR1 as MNHEY and CDR2 as SVGAGI. The CDR3 runs 14 residues. V dropped 5 bases and J dropped 10 bases, with 15 bases sitting between them. The CDR3 coding sequence is TGTGCCAGCAGTCGCGACCGGGGGGTGTCACCCCTCCACTTT. Translated, it gives CASSRDRGVSPLHF.

V usage is TRBV7-2 and J usage is TRBJ2-7; 12 nucleotides match TRBD2. V shed 5 bases, J shed 4 bases, and the junction held 6 bases outside the gene matches. Germline-derived CDR1 and CDR2 are SGHTA and FQGNSA. The CDR3 runs to 15 residues. The DNA of the CDR3 is TGTGCCAGCAGCACGACTAGCGGGGGAAGGTACGAGCAGTACTTC. This gives the protein CASSTTSGGRYEQYF.

V usage is TRBV7-8 and J usage is TRBJ2-5; 12 nucleotides align to TRBD1. Germline assignment: CDR1 SGHVS and CDR2 FQNEAQ. With 4 bases clipped from V and 5 bases from J, the junction kept 5 bases outside the gene matches. The CDR3 extends over 15 amino acids. The CDR3 bases are TGTGCCAGCAGCTCGGGACAGGGGGCTGGTGAGACCCAGTACTTC. It is translated as CASSSGQGAGETQYF.

This chain uses TRBV27 with TRBJ2-7; D perhaps matches TRBD2 (5 bases). The germline V and J ends were trimmed by 7 bases and 3 bases, with 10 bases remaining between them. CDR1 is MNHEY and CDR2 is SMNVEV in the germline V gene (reference sequence). This CDR3 region has 12 residues. The CDR3 coding sequence is TGTGCCAGCACTGCTCGGGGCTACGAGCAGTACTTC. It specifies CASTARGYEQYF.

J is TRBJ1-5 and V is TRBV3-1 (or the pseudogene TRBV3-2); the match to TRBD1 covers 7 bases. The ends lost 4 bases at V and 9 bases at J; junction bases unmatched: 9. Germline CDR1 and CDR2: LGHDT and YNNKEL (reference sequence). The CDR3 contains 14 residues. For the CDR3, the DNA is TGTGCCAGCAGCCTCCGGGACAGAGGCGGGCCCCAGCATTTT. It encodes CASSLRDRGGPQHF.

The chain employs TRBV14 and TRBJ2-5; TRBD2 matches at 9 bases. CDR3 size: 16 residues. The V segment lost 0 bases and the J segment 1 base; nucleotides outside the gene matches: 3. From germline, CDR1 is SGHDN and CDR2 FVKESK. The CDR3 nucleotides read TGTGCCAGCAGCCAAGAGACTAGCGGCCTCCAAGAGACCCAGTACTTC. As protein: CASSQETSGLQETQYF.

DNA for the CDR3: TGCGCCAGCAGCGCTTTATACGGTCGACACAATAATTCACCCCTCCACTTT. Protein product: CASSALYGRHNNSPLHF. The rearrangement links TRBV5-1 to TRBJ1-6; D gene unclear. The germline CDR1 and CDR2 sequences are SGHRS and YFSETQ. V was shortened by 4 bases and J by 5 bases, with 19 bases between the two germline ends. The CDR3 extends over 17 amino acids.

A single count supports this clone. The J gene is TRBJ1-4, the V gene TRBV29-1, with unresolved D. In germline, CDR1 is SQVTM, CDR2 ANQGSEA. The CDR3 runs 13 residues. Trimming shortened V by 7 bases and J by 3 bases, and 12 bases separated the two germline ends. CDR3: CSGGNVANEKLFF. CDR3 coding DNA: TGCAGCGGGGGAAACGTAGCTAATGAAAAACTGTTTTTT.

The genes are TRBV15 and TRBJ2-1; 7 bases fit TRBD1. CDR3 length equals 15 residues. In germline, CDR1 is LNHNV, CDR2 YYDKDF (reference sequence). The V gene end was trimmed by 0 bases and the J gene end by 6 bases; junction bases not matched to a gene: 5. The CDR3 DNA reads TGTGCCACCAGCAGAGATGCTGGGGACAGCAATGAGCAGTTCTTC. Amino acid sequence: CATSRDAGDSNEQFF.

The chain uses TRBV11-2 and TRBJ2-7; D perhaps matches TRBD2 (6 bases). This CDR3 is 15 amino acids long. The germline V gene encodes CDR1 SGHAT and CDR2 FQNNGV. V lost 5 bases to trimming and J lost 5 bases, with 19 bases between them. CDR3 DNA sequence: TGTGCCAGCAGCGAGGGGACTTATACACCAAACGAGCAGTACTTC. Translated, it gives CASSEGTYTPNEQYF.

V gene TRBV27 combines with J gene TRBJ1-5; 7 bases line up with TRBD1. The germline V gene has CDR1 MNHEY and CDR2 SMNVEV (reference sequence). The CDR3 extends over 13 amino acids. The V segment lost 7 bases and the J segment 5 bases; nucleotides outside the gene matches: 5. CDR3 bases: TGTGCCAGCACCCAGGGGGTTGATCAGCCCCAGCATTTT. It encodes CASTQGVDQPQHF.

This sequence joins TRBV7-9 and TRBJ1-5; unclear D gene. V gave up 4 bases and J gave up 0 bases, with 10 bases separating them. The CDR3 is made up of 15 amino acids. In germline, CDR1 is SEHNR, CDR2 FQNEAQ (reference sequence). In DNA, the CDR3 is TGTGCCAGCAGCTCTGCCGAGGCTAGCAATCAGCCCCAGCATTTT. It specifies CASSSAEASNQPQHF.

V usage is TRBV11-2 and J usage is TRBJ1-3; 7 nucleotides agree with TRBD1. From germline, CDR1 is SGHAT and CDR2 FQNNGV. Germline trimming cut 5 bases from V and 11 bases from J; bases unmatched to any gene: 9. The CDR3 extends over 13 amino acids. As DNA, the CDR3 is TGTGCCAGCAGCCCGGAGGGGACAGCGGCCATATATTTT. Translating gives CASSPEGTAAIYF.

V gene TRBV21-1 combines with J gene TRBJ1-2; the table's TRBD1 call for D was not verified on the DNA. TRBV21-1 constitutes a pseudogene. This CDR3 comprises 17 residues. The CDR3 region has the DNA TGTGCCAGCAGCAAAGTCGCCAGGGGGCGGGTGAGCTATGGCTACACCTTC. As protein: CASSKVARGRVSYGYTF.

The chain carries TRBV6-5 and TRBJ1-5; D is possibly TRBD1 (5 bases). V was clipped by 5 bases and J by 5 bases, with 13 bases between them. The germline V gene has CDR1 MNHEY and CDR2 SVGAGI. The CDR3 extends over 14 amino acids. The CDR3 is CASSSRVSDQPQHF. CDR3 nucleotide sequence: TGTGCCAGCAGTAGCAGGGTGAGCGATCAGCCCCAGCATTTT.

This chain links TRBV29-1 with TRBJ1-2; 9 bases agree with TRBD1. The germline V gene has CDR1 SQVTM and CDR2 ANQGSEA. This CDR3 comprises 14 residues. The V gene end was trimmed by 4 bases and the J gene end by 4 bases; junction bases not matched to a gene: 7. The CDR3 region has the DNA TGCAGCGTTGTCGGGACAGGGCCTTCCTATGGCTACACCTTC. Protein sequence: CSVVGTGPSYGYTF.

This sequence joins TRBV28 and TRBJ2-7; 9 bases are shared with TRBD1. This CDR3 contains 14 residues. V shed 5 bases, J shed 5 bases, and the junction held 7 bases outside the gene matches. The germline V gene encodes CDR1 MDHEN and CDR2 SYDVKM. This CDR3 is CASSNRDRANEQYF. The DNA of the CDR3 is TGTGCCAGCAGTAACCGGGACAGGGCCAACGAGCAGTACTTC.

The chain employs TRBV5-1 and TRBJ2-3, with a tentative D call TRBD2 (6 bases). This CDR3 is built from 16 residues. CDR1 and CDR2 from the germline V gene are SGHRS and YFSETQ. V was shortened by 5 bases and J by 4 bases, with 20 bases between the two germline ends. CDR3 nucleotides: TGCGCCAGCAGTCGTACCCAGGCGGGGATGCCAGATACGCAGTATTTT. Protein sequence: CASSRTQAGMPDTQYF.

This rearrangement joins TRBV5-4 to TRBJ2-3; TRBD2 matches at 7 bases. Germline V gives CDR1 SGHNT, CDR2 YYREEE (reference sequence). This CDR3 is built from 14 residues. Losses at the gene ends were 1 base for V and 1 base for J; bases not matched to a gene: 0. CDR3 nucleotides: TGTGCCAGCAGCTTGCTAGCGGGCACAGATACGCAGTATTTT. Translating gives CASSLLAGTDTQYF.

The chain carries TRBV4-1 and TRBJ1-5, with TRBD1 matching over 7 bases. The V gene's germline CDR1 is MGHRA and CDR2 YSYEKL. V lost 1 base to trimming and J lost 4 bases; unmatched junction nucleotides: 1. This CDR3 contains 14 residues. The CDR3 coding sequence is TGCGCCAGCAGCCAAGGGACAGGAAATCAGCCCCAGCATTTT. This sequence encodes CASSQGTGNQPQHF.

The rearrangement links TRBV3-1 (or the pseudogene TRBV3-2) to TRBJ2-5, with a tentative D call TRBD2 (5 bases). Trimming left V 0 bases short and J 5 bases short, with 13 bases between. The germline V gene encodes CDR1 LGHDT and CDR2 YNNKEL (reference sequence). This CDR3 contains 15 residues. DNA of the CDR3: TGTGCCAGCAGCCAAGATCCCCGGGAAGGTGAGACCCAGTACTTC. Translating gives CASSQDPREGETQYF.

This clone was recorded only once. J is TRBJ2-2 and V is TRBV7-2; D is possibly TRBD2 (5 bases). The CDR3 consists of 16 residues. Germline CDR1 reads SGHTA; CDR2 reads FQGNSA. V was clipped by 5 bases and J by 6 bases, with 19 bases between them. The CDR3 protein is CASSHLLASGPGELFF. Here the CDR3 DNA reads TGTGCCAGCAGCCACTTATTGGCCAGCGGACCCGGGGAGCTGTTTTTT.

This chain connects TRBV4-1 to TRBJ2-7, with D perhaps TRBD2 (5 bases). Germline CDR1 MGHRA, CDR2 YSYEKL. The CDR3 is 14 amino acids. Trimming removed 2 bases from V and 2 bases from J, with 10 bases in between. The CDR3 region has the DNA TGCGCCAGCAGCCAAAGGACCGGGGCCTACGAGCAGTACTTC. Protein: CASSQRTGAYEQYF.